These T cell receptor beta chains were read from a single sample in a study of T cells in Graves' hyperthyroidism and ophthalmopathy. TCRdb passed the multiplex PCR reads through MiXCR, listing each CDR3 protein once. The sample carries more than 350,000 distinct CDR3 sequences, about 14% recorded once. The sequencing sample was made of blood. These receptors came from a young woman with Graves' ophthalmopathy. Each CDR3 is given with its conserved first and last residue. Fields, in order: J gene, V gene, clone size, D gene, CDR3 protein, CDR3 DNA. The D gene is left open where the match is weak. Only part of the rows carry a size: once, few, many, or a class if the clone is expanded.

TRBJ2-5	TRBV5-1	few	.	CASSLALQRGETQYF	TGCGCCAGCAGCTTGGCCCTTCAAAGAGGAGAGACCCAGTACTTC
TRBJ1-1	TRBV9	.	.	CASRSDGVEAFF	TGTGCCAGCAGGTCGGACGGCGTTGAAGCTTTCTTT
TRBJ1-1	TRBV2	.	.	CASRPDRMNTEAFF	TGTGCCAGCAGACCCGACAGGATGAACACTGAAGCTTTCTTT
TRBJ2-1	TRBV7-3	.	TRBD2	CASSSSGASSYNEQFF	TGTGCCAGCAGCTCTAGCGGGGCCTCCTCCTACAATGAGCAGTTCTTC
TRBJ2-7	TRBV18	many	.	CASSPGEIPTYEQYF	TGTGCCAGCTCACCAGGAGAGATACCCACCTACGAGCAGTACTTC
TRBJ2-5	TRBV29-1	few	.	CSVERGSGETQYF	TGCAGCGTTGAAAGGGGGTCCGGGGAGACCCAGTACTTC
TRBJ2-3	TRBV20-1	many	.	CSAPHSSDTQYF	TGCAGTGCTCCCCATAGTTCAGATACGCAGTATTTT
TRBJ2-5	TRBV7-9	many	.	CASSFGHSAAETQYF	TGTGCCAGCAGCTTTGGACACTCAGCAGCAGAGACCCAGTACTTC
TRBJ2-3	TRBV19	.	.	CASSMVGAHRDTQYF	TGTGCCAGTAGTATGGTAGGGGCTCACAGAGATACGCAGTATTTT
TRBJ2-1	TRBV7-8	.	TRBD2	CASSLRSSSGGDNEQFF	TGTGCCAGCAGCTTACGGTCGTCTAGCGGGGGGGACAATGAGCAGTTCTTC
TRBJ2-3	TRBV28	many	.	CASSFAGRDSGGSTDTQYF	TGTGCCAGCAGTTTTGCCGGACGGGACAGCGGGGGTTCCACAGATACGCAGTATTTT
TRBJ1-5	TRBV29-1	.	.	CSVGRENQPQHF	TGCAGCGTCGGCCGGGAGAATCAGCCCCAGCATTTT
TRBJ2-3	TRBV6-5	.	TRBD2	CASSYSPGGPDTQYF	TGTGCCAGCAGTTACTCTCCGGGGGGGCCGGATACGCAGTATTTT
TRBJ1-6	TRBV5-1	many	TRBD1	CASSSTGDLNSPLHF	TGCGCCAGCAGCTCAACAGGGGACCTTAATTCACCCCTCCACTTT
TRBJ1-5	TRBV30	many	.	CAWSVEGRRQPQHF	TGTGCCTGGAGTGTAGAGGGAAGGCGTCAGCCCCAGCATTTT
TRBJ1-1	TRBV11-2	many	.	CASSLQGSFAEAFF	TGTGCCAGCAGCCTACAGGGATCGTTCGCTGAAGCTTTCTTT
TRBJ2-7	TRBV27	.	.	CASSLLASVHEQYF	TGTGCCAGCAGTTTGTTAGCTAGCGTCCACGAGCAGTACTTC
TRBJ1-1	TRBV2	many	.	CASSEAWPDRNTEAFF	TGTGCCAGCAGTGAAGCTTGGCCGGACAGGAACACTGAAGCTTTCTTT
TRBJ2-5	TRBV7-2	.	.	CASSLGGANTGEDIAETQYF	TGTGCCAGCAGCTTAGGGGGAGCGAACACCGGGGAGGATATCGCGGAGACCCAGTACTTC
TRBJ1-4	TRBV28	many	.	CASRRSGSSNEKLFF	TGTGCCAGCAGACGTTCAGGGTCGTCTAATGAAAAACTGTTTTTT
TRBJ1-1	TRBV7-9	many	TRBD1	CASSSNRGIDEAFF	TGTGCCAGCAGCTCAAACAGGGGCATTGATGAAGCTTTCTTT
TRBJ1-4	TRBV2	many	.	CASSRTAENEKLFF	TGTGCCAGCAGTCGGACTGCGGAAAATGAAAAACTGTTTTTT
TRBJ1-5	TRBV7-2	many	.	CASSSKGGFQPQHF	TGTGCCAGCAGCTCAAAAGGAGGGTTTCAGCCCCAGCATTTT
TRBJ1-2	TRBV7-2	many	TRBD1	CASSLWSTGRNYGYTF	TGTGCCAGCAGCTTATGGTCGACAGGGAGGAACTATGGCTACACCTTC
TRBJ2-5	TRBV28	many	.	CASSLWGTETQYF	TGTGCCAGCAGTTTGTGGGGAACAGAGACCCAGTACTTC
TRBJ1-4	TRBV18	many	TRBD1	CASSRGQDATNEKLFF	TGTGCCAGCTCACGTGGACAGGATGCAACTAATGAAAAACTGTTTTTT
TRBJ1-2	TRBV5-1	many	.	CASRERSPNYGYTF	TGCGCCAGCCGGGAAAGGAGTCCTAACTATGGCTACACCTTC
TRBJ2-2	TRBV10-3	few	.	CAISYDRNTGELFF	TGTGCCATCAGCTACGACAGGAACACCGGGGAGCTGTTTTTT
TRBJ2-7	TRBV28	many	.	CASSGGAAAYEQYF	TGTGCCAGCAGTGGGGGGGCGGCGGCCTACGAGCAGTACTTC
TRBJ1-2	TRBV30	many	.	CAWDDSNYGYTF	TGTGCCTGGGACGACAGTAACTATGGCTACACCTTC
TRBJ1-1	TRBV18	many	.	CASSPPTGRSRTEAFF	TGTGCCAGCTCACCTCCGACGGGTCGCTCCCGGACTGAAGCTTTCTTT
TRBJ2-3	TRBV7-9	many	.	CASSLGGTHGDTQYF	TGTGCCAGCAGCTTGGGGGGGACACACGGAGATACGCAGTATTTT
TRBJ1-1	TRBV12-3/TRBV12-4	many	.	CASSLALAARGTEAFF	TGTGCCAGCAGTTTAGCGCTTGCAGCGAGGGGCACTGAAGCTTTCTTT
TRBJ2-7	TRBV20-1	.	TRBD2	CSGLRGGPSYEQYF	TGCAGTGGTCTTCGGGGGGGGCCCTCCTACGAGCAGTACTTC
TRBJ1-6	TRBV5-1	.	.	CASRAGQQYNSPLHF	TGCGCCAGCAGAGCTGGACAGCAATATAATTCACCCCTCCACTTT
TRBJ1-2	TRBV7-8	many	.	CASSFADNYGYTF	TGTGCCAGCAGCTTTGCAGACAACTATGGCTACACCTTC
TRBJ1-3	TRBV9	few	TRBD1	CASSPRQGGGNTIYF	TGTGCCAGCAGCCCAAGACAGGGAGGTGGAAACACCATATATTTT
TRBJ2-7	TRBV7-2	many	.	CASSFSHLEEQYF	TGTGCCAGCAGCTTTTCCCATTTAGAAGAGCAGTACTTC
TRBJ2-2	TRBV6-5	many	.	CASSYFGGGNTGELFF	TGTGCCAGCAGTTACTTCGGAGGGGGTAACACCGGGGAGCTGTTTTTT
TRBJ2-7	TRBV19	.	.	CASSPQQGFGYYEQYF	TGTGCCAGTAGTCCCCAACAGGGCTTTGGGTACTACGAGCAGTACTTC
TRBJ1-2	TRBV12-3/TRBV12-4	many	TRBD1	CASSLLFTGDRSYGYTF	TGTGCCAGCAGTTTGTTATTTACCGGGGACAGGAGCTATGGCTACACCTTC
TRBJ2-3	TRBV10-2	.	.	CASGGAGSTDTQYF	TGCGCCAGCGGAGGGGCAGGATCGACAGATACGCAGTATTTT
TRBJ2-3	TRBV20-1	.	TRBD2	CSARGTSGGSTDTQYF	TGCAGTGCTAGAGGGACTAGCGGGGGTAGCACAGATACGCAGTATTTT
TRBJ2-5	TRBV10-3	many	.	CAISESRRTQYF	TGTGCCATCAGTGAGTCCAGGCGGACACAGTACTTC
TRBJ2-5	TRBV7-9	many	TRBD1	CASSLAGGGETQYF	TGTGCCAGCAGCTTGGCAGGGGGCGGAGAGACCCAGTACTTC
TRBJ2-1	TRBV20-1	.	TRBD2	CSARVAAGGHNEQFF	TGCAGTGCTAGAGTTGCAGCGGGGGGGCACAATGAGCAGTTCTTC
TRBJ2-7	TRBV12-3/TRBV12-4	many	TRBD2	CASSSPAGALSEQYF	TGTGCCAGCAGTTCCCCAGCGGGGGCTCTGAGTGAGCAGTACTTC
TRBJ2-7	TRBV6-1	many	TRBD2	CASSERGKVYEQYF	TGTGCCAGCAGTGAGCGGGGGAAGGTCTACGAGCAGTACTTC